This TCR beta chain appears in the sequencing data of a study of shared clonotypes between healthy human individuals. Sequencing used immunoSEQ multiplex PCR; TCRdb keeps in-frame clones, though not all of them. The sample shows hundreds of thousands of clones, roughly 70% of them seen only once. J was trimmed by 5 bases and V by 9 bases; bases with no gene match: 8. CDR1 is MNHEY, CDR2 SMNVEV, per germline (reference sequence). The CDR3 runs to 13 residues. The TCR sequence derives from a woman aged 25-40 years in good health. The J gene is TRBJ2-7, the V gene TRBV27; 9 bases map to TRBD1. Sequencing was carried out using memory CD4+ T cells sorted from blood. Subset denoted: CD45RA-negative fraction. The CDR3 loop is CASSRDRADEQYF. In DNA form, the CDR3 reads TGTGCCAGTAGCCGGGACAGGGCCGACGAGCAGTACTTC.